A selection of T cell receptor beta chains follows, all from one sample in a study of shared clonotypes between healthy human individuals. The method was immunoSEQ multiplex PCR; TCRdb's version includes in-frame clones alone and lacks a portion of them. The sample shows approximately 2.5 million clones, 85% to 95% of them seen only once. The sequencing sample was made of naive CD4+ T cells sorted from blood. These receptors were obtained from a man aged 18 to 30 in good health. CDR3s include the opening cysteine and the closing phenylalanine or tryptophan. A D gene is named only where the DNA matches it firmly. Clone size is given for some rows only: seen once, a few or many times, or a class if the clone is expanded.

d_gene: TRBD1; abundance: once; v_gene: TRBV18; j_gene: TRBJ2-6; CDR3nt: TGTGCCAGCTCACCAGCTGGACAGGGGAACTCTGGGGCCAACGTCCTGACTTTC; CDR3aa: CASSPAGQGNSGANVLTF
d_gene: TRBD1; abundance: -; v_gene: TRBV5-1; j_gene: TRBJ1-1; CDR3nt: TGCGCCAGCAGCGAACCAAAAGGACAGGGGAACACTGAAGCTTTCTTT; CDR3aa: CASSEPKGQGNTEAFF
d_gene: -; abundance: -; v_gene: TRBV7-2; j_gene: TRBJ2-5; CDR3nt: TGTGCCAGCAGCTTAGTGGTTGGGGAGACCCAGTACTTC; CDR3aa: CASSLVVGETQYF
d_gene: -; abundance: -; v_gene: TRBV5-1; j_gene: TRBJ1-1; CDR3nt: TGCGCCAGCAGCACGAGTACGTGGAACACTGAAGCTTTCTTT; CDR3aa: CASSTSTWNTEAFF
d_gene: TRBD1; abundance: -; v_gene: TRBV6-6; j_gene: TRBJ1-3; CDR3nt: TGTGCCAGCAGTTACTCGGGCACAGGGGTAAACACCATATATTTT; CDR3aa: CASSYSGTGVNTIYF
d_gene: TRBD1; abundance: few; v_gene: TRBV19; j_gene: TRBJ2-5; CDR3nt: TGTGCCAGTAGCACCTCATTCGGGACAGGGAAGACCCAGTACTTC; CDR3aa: CASSTSFGTGKTQYF
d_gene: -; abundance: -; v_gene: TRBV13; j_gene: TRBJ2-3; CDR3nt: TGTGCCAGCAGCGATTGGCCAGGCAGGCAGTATTTT; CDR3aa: CASSDWPGRQYF
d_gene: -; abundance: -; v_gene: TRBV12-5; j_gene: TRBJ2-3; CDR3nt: TGTGCTAGTGCCGCATGGACAGATACGCAGTATTTT; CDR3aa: CASAAWTDTQYF
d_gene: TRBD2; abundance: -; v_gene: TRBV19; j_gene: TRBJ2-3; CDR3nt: TGTGCCAGTAGTTCGACTAGCGGGGGGGCAGATACGCAGTATTTT; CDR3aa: CASSSTSGGADTQYF
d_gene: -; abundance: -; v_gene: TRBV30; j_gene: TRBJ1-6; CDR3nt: TGTGCCTGGAGTGTAGGCTCCTATAATTCACCCCTCCACTTT; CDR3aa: CAWSVGSYNSPLHF
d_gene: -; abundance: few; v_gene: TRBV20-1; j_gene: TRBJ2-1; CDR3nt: TGCAGTGCTAGAGGGAACAATGAGCAGTTCTTC; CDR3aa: CSARGNNEQFF
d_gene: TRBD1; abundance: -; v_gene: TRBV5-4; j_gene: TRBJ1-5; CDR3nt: TGTGCCAGCAGCTCGCAGGGGGAGCCCCAGCATTTT; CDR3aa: CASSSQGEPQHF
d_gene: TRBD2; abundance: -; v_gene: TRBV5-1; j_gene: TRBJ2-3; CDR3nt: TGCGCCAGCAGCTTACCTAGCGGGGTACCTGATACGCAGTATTTT; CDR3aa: CASSLPSGVPDTQYF
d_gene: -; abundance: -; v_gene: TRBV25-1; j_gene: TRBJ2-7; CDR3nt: TGTGCCAGCAGTGATCCAGGGCTCCCCTACGAGCAGTACTTC; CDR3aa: CASSDPGLPYEQYF
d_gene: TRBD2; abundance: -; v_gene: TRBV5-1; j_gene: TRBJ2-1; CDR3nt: TGCGCCAGCAGATCAAGCGGGGAACCCTGGAATGAGCAGTTCTTC; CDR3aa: CASRSSGEPWNEQFF
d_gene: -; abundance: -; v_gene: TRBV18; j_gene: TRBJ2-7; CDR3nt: TGTGCCAGCTCACCGGGAGTAGACGAGCAGTACTTC; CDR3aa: CASSPGVDEQYF
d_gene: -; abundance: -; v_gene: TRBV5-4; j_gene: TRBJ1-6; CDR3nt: TGTGCCAGCAGCCCCTGGGGCGGGGGACTCCTTTCACCCCTCCACTTT; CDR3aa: CASSPWGGGLLSPLHF
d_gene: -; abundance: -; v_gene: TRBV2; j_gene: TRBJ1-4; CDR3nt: TGTGCCAGCAGTTTACAGGGTGAGCTATGTTTC; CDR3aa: CASSLQGELCF
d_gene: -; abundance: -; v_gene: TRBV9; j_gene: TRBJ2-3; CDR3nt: TGTGCCAGCAGCGTAGGAGATAGCACAGATACGCAGTATTTT; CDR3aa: CASSVGDSTDTQYF
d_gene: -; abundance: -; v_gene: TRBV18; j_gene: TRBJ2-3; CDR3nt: TGTGCCAGCTCACCGGAGCGAGGTACAGATACGCAGTATTTT; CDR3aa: CASSPERGTDTQYF
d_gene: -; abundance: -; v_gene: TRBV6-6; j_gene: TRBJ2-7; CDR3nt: TGTGCCAGCAGTCTGCTGGACGGCTTCCACCAGCAGTACTTC; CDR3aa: CASSLLDGFHQQYF
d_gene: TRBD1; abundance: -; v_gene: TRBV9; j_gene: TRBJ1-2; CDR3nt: TGTGCCAGCAGCCAAGGGACAGGTGGCTACACCTTC; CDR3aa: CASSQGTGGYTF
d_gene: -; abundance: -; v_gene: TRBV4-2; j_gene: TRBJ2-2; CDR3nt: TGTGCCAGCACTTTAGGTGAGAACACCGGGGAGCTGTTTTTT; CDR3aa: CASTLGENTGELFF
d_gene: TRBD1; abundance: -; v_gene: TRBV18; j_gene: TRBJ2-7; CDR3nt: TGTGCCAGCTCGTCGGGACAGGGTACATACGAGCAGTACTTC; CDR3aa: CASSSGQGTYEQYF
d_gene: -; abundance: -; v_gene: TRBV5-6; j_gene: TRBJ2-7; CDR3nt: TGTGCCAGCAGCTTGGCAGGAACTTCCTACGAGCAGTACTTC; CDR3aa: CASSLAGTSYEQYF
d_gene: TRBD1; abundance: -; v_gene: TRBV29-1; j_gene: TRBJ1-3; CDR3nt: TGCAGCGTTGATGGGACAGTGGGAGGAAACACCATATATTTT; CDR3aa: CSVDGTVGGNTIYF
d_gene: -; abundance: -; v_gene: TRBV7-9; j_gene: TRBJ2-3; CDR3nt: TGTGCCAGCAGCGGGGGACTTTCGGTAGGAGATACGCAGTATTTT; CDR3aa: CASSGGLSVGDTQYF
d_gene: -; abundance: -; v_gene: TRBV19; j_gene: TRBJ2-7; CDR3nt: TGTGCCAGTAGTACAGCAGGGGAGATTCCCAACGAGCAGTACTTC; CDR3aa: CASSTAGEIPNEQYF
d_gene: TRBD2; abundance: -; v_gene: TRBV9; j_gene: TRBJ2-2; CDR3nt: TGTGCCAGCAGCGTAGGGAGCGGGGGAGGTAACACCGGGGAGCTGTTTTTT; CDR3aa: CASSVGSGGGNTGELFF
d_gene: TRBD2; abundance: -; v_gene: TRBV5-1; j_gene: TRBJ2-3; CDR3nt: TGCGCCAGCAGCTTGGAAGGTAGCGGGAGGGATACGCAGTATTTT; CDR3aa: CASSLEGSGRDTQYF
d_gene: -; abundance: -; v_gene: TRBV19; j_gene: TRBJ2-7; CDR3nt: TGTGCCAGTAGTATAGGCCCGGGCAGGGACGATTCCTACGAGCAGTACTTC; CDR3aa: CASSIGPGRDDSYEQYF
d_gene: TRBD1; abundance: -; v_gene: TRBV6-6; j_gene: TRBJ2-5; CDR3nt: TGTGCCAGCAGTTACGACAGGGGGCCTCAAGAGACCCAGTACTTC; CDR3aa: CASSYDRGPQETQYF
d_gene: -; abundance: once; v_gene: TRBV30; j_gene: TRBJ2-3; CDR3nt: TGTGCCTGGACCCGAGGGACTCCAGATACGCAGTATTTT; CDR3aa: CAWTRGTPDTQYF
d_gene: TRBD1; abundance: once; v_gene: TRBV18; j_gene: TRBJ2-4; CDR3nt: TGTGCCAGCTCACCACCGGGACAGGGGGCGGGTGACAAAAACATTCAGTACTTC; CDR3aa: CASSPPGQGAGDKNIQYF
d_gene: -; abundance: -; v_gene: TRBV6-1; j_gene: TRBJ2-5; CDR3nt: TGTGCCAGCGCTGCAGGAGGTCGGGAGACCCAGTACTTC; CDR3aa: CASAAGGRETQYF
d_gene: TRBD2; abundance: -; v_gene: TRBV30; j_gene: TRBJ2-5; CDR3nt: TGTGCCTGGAGTGAGGGGACTAGCGGGAATCAAGAGACCCAGTACTTC; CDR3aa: CAWSEGTSGNQETQYF
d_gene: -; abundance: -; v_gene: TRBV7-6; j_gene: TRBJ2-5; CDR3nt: TGTGCCAGCAGCTTATCCACAGGGTACCAAGAGACCCAGTACTTC; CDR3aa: CASSLSTGYQETQYF
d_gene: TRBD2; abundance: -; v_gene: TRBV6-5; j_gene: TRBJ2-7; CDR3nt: TGTGCCAGCAGTTACTCCTTAGCGGGGTGGTACGAGCAGTACTTC; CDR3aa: CASSYSLAGWYEQYF
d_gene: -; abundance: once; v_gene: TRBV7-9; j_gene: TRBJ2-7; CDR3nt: TGTGCCAGCAGCACAGCCTGGGACTACGAGCAGTACTTC; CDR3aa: CASSTAWDYEQYF
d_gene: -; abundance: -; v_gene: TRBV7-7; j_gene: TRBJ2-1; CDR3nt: TGTGCTAGCAGCCCCGGGGCAGGGCTCGGGAGCAATGAGCAGTTCTTC; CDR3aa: CASSPGAGLGSNEQFF
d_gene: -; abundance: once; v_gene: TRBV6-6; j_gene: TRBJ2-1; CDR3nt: TGTGCCAGCAGTCCGATGGGGTCCTACAATGAGCAGTTCTTC; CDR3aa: CASSPMGSYNEQFF
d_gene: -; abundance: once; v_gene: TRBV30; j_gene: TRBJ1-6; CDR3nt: TGTGCCTGGAGTATTGGAGCGGTAACCTCACCCCTCCACTTT; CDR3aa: CAWSIGAVTSPLHF
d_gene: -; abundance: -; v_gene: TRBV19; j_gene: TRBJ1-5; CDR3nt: TGTGCCAGTAGTCTCGGACAGCCTAATGAGCCCCAGCATTTT; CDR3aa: CASSLGQPNEPQHF
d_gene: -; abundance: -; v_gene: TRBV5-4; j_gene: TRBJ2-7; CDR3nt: TGTGCCAGCAGCTTGAAGAGCAGCTACGAGCAGTACTTC; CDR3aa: CASSLKSSYEQYF
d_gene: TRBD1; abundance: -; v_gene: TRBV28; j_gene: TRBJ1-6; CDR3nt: TGTGCCAGCAGGGCGGGGGACAGGGAGGGATCACCCCTCCACTTT; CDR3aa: CASRAGDREGSPLHF
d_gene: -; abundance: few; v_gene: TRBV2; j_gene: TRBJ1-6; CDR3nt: TGTGCCAGCCGGACGGAGAATAATTCACCCCTCCACTTT; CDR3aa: CASRTENNSPLHF
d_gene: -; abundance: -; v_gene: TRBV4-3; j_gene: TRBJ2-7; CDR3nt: TGCGCCAGCAGCCAAGAGTACATTTCATCCTACGAGCAGTACTTC; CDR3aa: CASSQEYISSYEQYF
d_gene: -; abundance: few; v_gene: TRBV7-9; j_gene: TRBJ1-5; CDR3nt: TGTGCCAGCAGCTCCTCAAAGGGCAATCAGCCCCAGCATTTT; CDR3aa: CASSSSKGNQPQHF
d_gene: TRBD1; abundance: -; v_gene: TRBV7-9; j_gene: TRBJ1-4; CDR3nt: TGTGCCAGCAGCCGAGACAGGGGGTGGTATGAAAAACTGTTTTTT; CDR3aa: CASSRDRGWYEKLFF
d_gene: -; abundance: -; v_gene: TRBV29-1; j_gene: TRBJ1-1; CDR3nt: TGCAGCGTTCGAAGCTTTCCAGGGCGGAACACTGAAGCTTTCTTT; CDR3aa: CSVRSFPGRNTEAFF
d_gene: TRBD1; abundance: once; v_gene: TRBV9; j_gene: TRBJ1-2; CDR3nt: TGTGCCAGCAGCGCCCCCGACAGGGGGAACTATGGCTACACCTTC; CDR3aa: CASSAPDRGNYGYTF
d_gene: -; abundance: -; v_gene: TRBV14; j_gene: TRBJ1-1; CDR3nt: TGTGCCAGCAGCCAAGTTTTCACTGAAGCTTTCTTT; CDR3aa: CASSQVFTEAFF
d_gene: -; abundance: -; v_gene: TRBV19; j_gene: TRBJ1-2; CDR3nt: TGTGCCAGTAGTATAGATCTATCAGCACCTAACTATGGCTACACCTTC; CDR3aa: CASSIDLSAPNYGYTF
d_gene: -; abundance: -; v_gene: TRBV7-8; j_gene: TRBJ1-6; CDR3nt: TGTGCCAGCAGCTTAAAACAGGGATTTCTATCACCCCTCCACTTT; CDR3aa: CASSLKQGFLSPLHF
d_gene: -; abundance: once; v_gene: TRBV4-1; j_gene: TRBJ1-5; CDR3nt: TGCGCCAGCAGCCAAGGTCCAACCGTTGTTCACATCCAGCATTTT; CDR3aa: CASSQGPTVVHIQHF
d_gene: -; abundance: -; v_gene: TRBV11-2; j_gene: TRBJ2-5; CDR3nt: TGTGCCAGCAGCTCTCAACTAGCTCCCCCAGAGACCCAGTACTTC; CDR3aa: CASSSQLAPPETQYF
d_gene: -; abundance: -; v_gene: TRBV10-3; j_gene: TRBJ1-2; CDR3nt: TGTGCCATCAGTGACCTTCGGGGGGTTTATGGCTACACCTTC; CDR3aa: CAISDLRGVYGYTF